Listed here is a single TCR beta chain. Cohort assignment relied on participant-reported clinical history. Cohort 3 donors counted as recovered after two negative PCRs, clearance, or resolved symptoms. The source of the sample is a study of blood T cell repertoires in COVID-19. In the original processing: Amplifying reference gene primers gave estimates of nucleated cell counts. Libraries were prepared by immunoSEQ multiplex PCR; TCRdb keeps only in-frame clonotypes and omits some of them. D and trimming were read from the DNA, whereas the V and J calls and clone size are those reported in that table. The repertoire holds a few hundred thousand clones, with 88% as singletons. Germline CDR1 reads MDHEN; CDR2 reads SYDVKM. The CDR3 is 16 amino acids. V dropped 0 bases and J dropped 6 bases, with 15 bases sitting between them.

The TCR comes from a woman in her twenties or thirties who had recovered from COVID-19. The chain recombines TRBV28 with TRBJ1-5; tentatively, D is TRBD1 (5 bases). Sample: PBMCs or T cells enriched from blood (not recorded which). CDR3 loop: CASSLWRGEGIQPQHF. As DNA, the CDR3 is TGTGCCAGCAGTTTATGGAGAGGGGAGGGAATTCAGCCCCAGCATTTT. Full variable domain (outside the CDR3, taken from reference TRBV28 and TRBJ1-5): DVKVTQSSRYLVKRTGEKVFLECVQDMDHENMFWYRQDPGLGLRLIYFSYDVKMKEKGDIPEGYSVSREKKERFSLILESASTNQTSMYLCASSLWRGEGIQPQHFGDGTRLSIL.